The 4 T cell receptor beta chains below all came from one sample that was sequenced in a study of shared clonotypes between healthy human individuals. Some clones are missing from TCRdb's copy, which holds only in-frame ones; the method was immunoSEQ multiplex PCR. Among about 2.2 million clones listed, 85% to 95% were seen once. Terminally differentiated effector memory CD45RA+ cells were excluded by CCR7 positive selection of CD45RO-negative cells. The sample consisted of naive CD8+ T cells from PBMCs. These TCRs come from a man younger than 30 in good health. Some clones in this sample may be carry-over from other donors' samples.

J is TRBJ1-5 and V is TRBV5-1; D gene uncertain. The CDR3 is 18 residues long. V lost 3 bases and J lost 0, with 19 bases in between. Germline CDR1 and CDR2: SGHRS and YFSETQ. The CDR3 spells CASSSPGTLQISNQPQHF. CDR3 sequence (DNA): TGCGCCAGCAGCTCCCCCGGAACCCTCCAGATTAGCAATCAGCCCCAGCATTTT.

Concerning this clone itself: Different DNA sequences within this sample yield the same CDR3. V usage is TRBV28 and J usage is TRBJ1-2, with TRBD1 matching 7 bases. The CDR3 sequence is 13 residues long. V shed 5 bases and J 4 bases; nucleotides not matched to a gene: 4. CDR1 and CDR2 from the germline V gene are MDHEN and SYDVKM. The CDR3: CASSLGTVYGYTF. The CDR3 coding sequence is TGTGCCAGCAGTCTCGGGACAGTCTATGGCTACACCTTC.

The table lists this clone with a count of one. The chain joins TRBV7-3 to TRBJ2-7; D tentatively reads TRBD1 or TRBD2 (6 bases each). Trimming took 1 base from V and 5 from J, leaving 15 bases between them. In germline, CDR1 is SGHTA, CDR2 FQGTGA. The CDR3 has 15 residues. CDR3 nucleotide sequence: TGTGCCAGCAGCTTAATGGGGGCAGGGAGGAACGAGCAGTACTTC. Its translation: CASSLMGAGRNEQYF.

The J gene is TRBJ2-1, the V gene TRBV7-2, with 13 positions matching TRBD2. CDR1 is SGHTA and CDR2 is FQGNSA in the germline V gene. This CDR3 is built from 17 residues. With V trimmed by 2 bases and J by 2 bases, 3 bases remained unmatched. The CDR3, as DNA: TGTGCCAGCAGCTTAACGGGACTAGCGGGACCCTACAATGAGCAGTTCTTC. Translating gives CASSLTGLAGPYNEQFF.